These 2 T cell receptor beta chains originate from one sample sequenced in a study of blood T cell repertoires in COVID-19. Data came from immunoSEQ multiplex PCR; TCRdb stores just in-frame clones and leaves some out. Among roughly 240,000 clones listed, 70% to 85% were seen once. Sequencing used peripheral blood. Receptor source: a man aged 35 to 55 who had recovered from COVID-19.

This chain connects TRBV1 to TRBJ2-2; the table's D call, TRBD2, has no DNA check behind it. TRBV1 is a pseudogene. The CDR3 has 13 amino acids. CDR3 sequence: CTSGGWGTGELFF. In DNA form, the CDR3 reads TGCACCAGCGGGGGGTGGGGCACCGGGGAGCTGTTTTTT.

The chain carries TRBV7-9 and TRBJ1-2; D unresolved. CDR3 length: 13 residues. Germline V gene data show CDR1 as SEHNR and CDR2 as FQNEAQ (reference sequence). V was shortened by 3 bases and J by 4 bases, with 9 bases between the two germline ends. The CDR3 DNA reads as TGTGCCAGCAGCTTGGAGGAAGCCTATGGCTACACCTTC. This translates into CASSLEEAYGYTF.